The 18 T cell receptor beta chains in this list originate from one sample, sequenced in a study of OX40 agonist ivuxolimab in advanced cancers. Produced via immunoSEQ multiplex PCR; TCRdb's table is partial and in-frame only. The table includes about 56,000 clones, about 83% detected once. Sequenced material: CD4+ or CD8+ T cells sorted from blood, taken in a trial of the OX40 agonist ivuxolimab. The receptors here all came from an adult with an advanced solid tumor such as melanoma, head and neck, liver or kidney cancer.

V usage is TRBV5-1 and J usage is TRBJ2-1; TRBD2 agrees at 9 bases. V lost 3 bases, J lost 0 bases, and 4 bases stayed unmatched. Germline CDR1 and CDR2: SGHRS and YFSETQ. The CDR3 contains 16 residues. The DNA for the CDR3 is TGCGCCAGCAGCTCATTTAGCGGGAGCTCCTACAATGAGCAGTTCTTC. This sequence encodes CASSSFSGSSYNEQFF.

The V gene is TRBV19, the J gene TRBJ1-2; D call uncertain. This CDR3 region has 15 residues. V was cut by 3 bases and J by 5 bases, with 16 bases left in between. Per germline, CDR1 LNHDA and CDR2 SQIVND (reference sequence). The CDR3: CASSMTGLNYYGYTF. The CDR3 DNA reads as TGTGCCAGTAGTATGACCGGGCTCAACTATTATGGCTACACCTTC.

In its sample, this clone was seen a few times. CDR3 bases: TGTGCCAGCAGACAGGGTCTGGGCAATCAGCCCCAGCATTTT. Amino acid sequence: CASRQGLGNQPQHF. The genes are TRBV2 and TRBJ1-5, with D perhaps TRBD1 (6 bases). This CDR3 is 14 amino acids long. Germline lookup yields CDR1 SNHLY and CDR2 FYNNEI. The germline V and J ends were trimmed by 6 bases and 2 bases, with 11 bases remaining between them.

The chain joins TRBV30 to TRBJ1-5; D may be TRBD1 (6 bases). This CDR3 spans 14 amino acids. Germline CDR1 reads GTSNPN; CDR2 reads SVGIG (reference sequence). Trimming stripped 4 bases from V and 3 bases from J, with 13 bases between. The CDR3 region has the DNA TGTGCCTGGACCCCGCCAGGGGTCAATCAGCCCCAGCATTTT. This codes for CAWTPPGVNQPQHF.

The chain combines TRBV7-8 with TRBJ2-1, with 9 nucleotides matching TRBD1. V gave up 7 bases and J gave up 0 bases; unmatched junction bases: 10. The V gene's germline CDR1 is SGHVS and CDR2 FQNEAQ. The CDR3 runs 17 residues. CDR3 nucleotides: TGTGCCAGCACCTCCGCCGGACAGGGGCACTCCTACAATGAGCAGTTCTTC. Protein product: CASTSAGQGHSYNEQFF.

The V call is TRBV7-9, the J call TRBJ2-1, with 12 bases aligning to TRBD2. From germline, CDR1 is SEHNR and CDR2 FQNEAQ (reference sequence). With 4 bases clipped from V and 2 bases from J, the junction kept 6 bases outside the gene matches. This CDR3 has 17 residues. CDR3 loop: CASSSSGRAGAYNEQFF. CDR3 coding DNA: TGTGCCAGCAGCTCTAGCGGGAGGGCTGGGGCCTACAATGAGCAGTTCTTC.

This clone has more than one count but fewer than ten. The chain links TRBV28 to TRBJ2-7, with 8 positions matching TRBD1. Germline V lookup: CDR1 MDHEN, CDR2 SYDVKM. CDR3 length: 14 residues. The V and J ends lost 2 bases and 4 bases, in that order; junction bases with no gene match: 4. The CDR3 here is CASSLGQGGYEQYF. In DNA, the CDR3 is TGTGCCAGCAGTTTAGGACAGGGTGGTTACGAGCAGTACTTC.

The chain links TRBV19 to TRBJ2-3; D call uncertain. Per germline, CDR1 LNHDA and CDR2 SQIVND (reference sequence). V gave up 3 bases and J gave up 3 bases, with 7 bases separating them. The CDR3 is 13 amino acids. Written as DNA, the CDR3 is TGTGCCAGTAGTATGGTGGATACAGATACGCAGTATTTT. This translates into CASSMVDTDTQYF.

The chain combines TRBV27 with TRBJ2-5; D call uncertain. Germline CDR1 is MNHEY and CDR2 is SMNVEV (reference sequence). Deletions cut 2 bases from V and 3 bases from J, with 13 bases between. CDR3 length: 15 amino acids. The CDR3 DNA follows: TGTGCCAGCAGTTTAAAGCAACAGCCTAAAGAGACCCAGTACTTC. This sequence encodes CASSLKQQPKETQYF.

This clone has a single count. The genes are TRBV5-6 and TRBJ1-3; perhaps TRBD1 as D (5 bases). Trimming removed 0 bases at V and 7 bases at J, with 11 bases between. Germline CDR1 SGHDT, CDR2 YYEEEE. The CDR3 extends over 14 amino acids. CDR3 amino acids: CASSLVQGRNTIYF. The CDR3 DNA follows: TGTGCCAGCAGCTTGGTGCAGGGTCGGAACACCATATATTTT.

The chain links TRBV5-4 to TRBJ2-6, with TRBD2 matching 15 bases. Germline CDR1 is SGHNT and CDR2 is YYREEE (reference sequence). The CDR3 consists of 18 residues. Trimming took 4 bases from V and 3 from J; bases not matched to a gene: 5. The CDR3 region is CASSPGLAGGIGANVLTF. CDR3 sequence (DNA): TGTGCCAGCAGCCCCGGACTAGCGGGAGGGATTGGGGCCAACGTCCTGACTTTC. Together with reference TRBV5-4 and TRBJ2-6, the CDR3 gives the full variable domain: ETGVTQSPTHLIKTRGQQVTLRCSSQSGHNTVSWYQQALGQGPQFIFQYYREEENGRGNFPPRFSGLQFPNYSSELNVNALELDDSALYLCASSPGLAGGIGANVLTFGAGSRLTVL.

This clone ranks as medium-sized. Relative to the germline gene, one junction end is altered; a read error may explain this. The V call is TRBV7-3, the J call TRBJ2-7; 10 nucleotides agree with TRBD1. CDR1 and CDR2 from the germline V gene are SGHTA and FQGTGA. The CDR3 totals 15 residues. CDR3 in DNA: TGTGCCAGCAGCATAACCGGGACAGGGGTCCACGAGCAGTACTTC. As protein: CASSITGTGVHEQYF.

This clone turned up a few times. The chain is built from TRBV6-5 and TRBJ1-5; possibly TRBD1 for D (5 bases). Per the germline V gene, CDR1 is MNHEY and CDR2 is SVGAGI. Trimming shortened V by 6 bases and J by 2 bases, and 11 bases separated the two germline ends. This CDR3 comprises 14 residues. CDR3 sequence reads: CASRSGYGNQPQHF. For the CDR3, the DNA is TGTGCCAGCAGGTCAGGGTATGGCAATCAGCCCCAGCATTTT.

The gene calls are TRBV6-6 and TRBJ2-7, with 12 bases aligning to TRBD1. Trimming took 4 bases from V and 4 from J; bases not matched to a gene: 8. The CDR3 extends over 16 amino acids. In germline, CDR1 is MNHNY, CDR2 SVGAGI (reference sequence). CDR3 coding DNA: TGTGCCAGCAGTTCCCGGGACAGGGGGCGAAGGTACGAGCAGTACTTC. Translated: CASSSRDRGRRYEQYF.

This chain joins TRBV9 and TRBJ2-7; tentatively, D is TRBD2 (6 bases). The CDR3 loop spans 13 amino acids. Trimming took off 4 bases at V and 7 bases at J, with 15 bases between the two ends. Germline loops: CDR1 SGDLS, CDR2 YYNGEE. CDR3 DNA: TGTGCCAGCAGCTCGACTAGAGGAGGGGAGCAGTACTTC. As protein: CASSSTRGGEQYF. The variable domain in full, with the rest retrieved from reference TRBV9 and TRBJ2-7, is DSGVTQTPKHLITATGQRVTLRCSPRSGDLSVYWYQQSLDQGLQFLIQYYNGEERAKGNILERFSAQQFPDLHSELNLSSLELGDSALYFCASSSTRGGEQYFGPGTRLTVT.

A note on this clone: Other DNA sequences in the sample encode the same CDR3. The chain recombines TRBV7-2 with TRBJ2-5, with a possible D match to TRBD1 (5 bases). From germline, CDR1 is SGHTA and CDR2 FQGNSA. The V end was cut by 2 bases, the J end by 4 bases, with 8 bases between. The CDR3 spans 13 residues. In DNA, the CDR3 is TGTGCCAGCAGCTTACTTACAGGAGAGACCCAGTACTTC. It specifies CASSLLTGETQYF.

The chain uses TRBV19 and TRBJ1-1; 7 bases agree with TRBD1. This CDR3 region has 16 residues. With V trimmed by 0 bases and J by 0 bases, 4 bases remained unmatched. Looked up from germline, CDR1 is LNHDA and CDR2 is SQIVND (reference sequence). In DNA form, the CDR3 reads TGTGCCAGTAGTATAGACGACAGGGCCATGAACACTGAAGCTTTCTTT. It translates to CASSIDDRAMNTEAFF.

J is TRBJ1-2 and V is TRBV28, with TRBD1 as a possible D gene (5 bases). Germline loops: CDR1 MDHEN, CDR2 SYDVKM. The CDR3 runs to 12 residues. V was shortened by 4 bases and J by 5 bases, with 8 bases between the two germline ends. CDR3 sequence reads: CASSSKGYGYTF. The DNA for the CDR3 is TGTGCCAGCAGTTCGAAGGGGTATGGCTACACCTTC.